The rows below give T cell receptor beta chains drawn from one sample of a study of T cell changes during pregnancy in multiple sclerosis. Libraries were prepared by immunoSEQ multiplex PCR; TCRdb keeps only in-frame clonotypes and omits some of them. The table includes 58,000 or so clones, roughly 90% detected once. Sequencing was performed on peripheral blood, taken after pregnancy. The source of these receptors is a female donor with multiple sclerosis, enrolled in a pregnancy study. Each CDR3 is given with its conserved first and last residue. The D gene is left open where the match is weak. Size is omitted from some rows. Given values are once, few, many or a class for expanded clones.

j_call v_call d_call clone_size cdr3_length cdr3_aa cdr3_nt
TRBJ1-4 TRBV10-3 NA few 13 CAISAGRREKLFF TGTGCCATCAGTGCAGGGAGGAGGGAAAAACTGTTTTTT
TRBJ1-5 TRBV9 NA NA 13 CASSVGENQPQHF TGTGCCAGCAGCGTCGGGGAGAATCAGCCCCAGCATTTT
TRBJ2-6 TRBV4-3 NA NA 16 CASSQDAGSGANVLTF TGCGCCAGCAGCCAAGATGCGGGCTCTGGGGCCAACGTCCTGACTTTC
TRBJ1-6 TRBV6-5 TRBD1 few 15 CASSPGTGRLWTLHF TGTGCCAGCAGCCCCGGGACAGGGCGGCTTTGGACCCTCCACTTT
TRBJ2-5 TRBV5-1 TRBD2 NA 14 CASTREGQSETQYF TGCGCCAGCACCCGGGAGGGACAATCGGAGACCCAGTACTTC
TRBJ2-2 TRBV10-3 NA NA 12 CATGQNTGELFF TGTGCCACGGGACAGAACACCGGGGAGCTGTTTTTT
TRBJ2-3 TRBV5-4 TRBD2 NA 20 CASSPLPGLAGGGVVDTQYF TGTGCCAGCAGCCCCCTTCCGGGACTAGCGGGGGGTGGTGTCGTCGATACGCAGTATTTT
TRBJ1-5 TRBV10-3 NA NA 14 CASATGSSNQPQHF TGTGCCAGCGCTACAGGGTCGAGCAATCAGCCCCAGCATTTT
TRBJ1-6 TRBV5-1 NA NA 14 CASSLTSPGSPLHF TGCGCCAGCAGCTTGACCTCACCAGGATCACCCCTCCACTTT
TRBJ2-7 TRBV27 NA NA 13 CASSLNPGFEQYF TGTGCCAGCAGTTTAAACCCAGGATTCGAGCAGTACTTC
TRBJ1-2 TRBV6-5 TRBD1 NA 13 CASSYDRGNGYTF TGTGCCAGCAGTTACGACAGGGGGAATGGCTACACCTTC
TRBJ2-7 TRBV18 NA NA 16 CASSWLGGDIRAEQYF TGTGCCAGCTCGTGGCTCGGGGGAGACATCAGAGCCGAGCAGTACTTC
TRBJ2-4 TRBV5-6 NA NA 13 CASSPGGQNIQYF TGTGCCAGCAGTCCCGGAGGCCAAAACATTCAGTACTTC
TRBJ2-2 TRBV19 TRBD2 NA 18 CASRGLAGGPKSTGELFF TGTGCCAGTAGGGGACTAGCGGGGGGCCCCAAGTCCACCGGGGAGCTGTTTTTT